The 20 T cell receptor beta chains listed next were all sequenced from one sample in a study of blood T cell repertoires in COVID-19 (dated by TCRdb to the early 2020s). The library was obtained by the immunoSEQ multiplex PCR assay. As stored in TCRdb, this immuneACCESS dataset retains in-frame rearrangements with V and J assigned. A fraction of the clones does not appear; measured against another copy, unresolved V genes explain less than half of the discrepancy, and the remainder lacks a known reason. Present in this sample are about 39,000 clones, about four fifths of which were seen just once. 14% of the sample is held by the ten biggest clonotypes. The sequenced material came from peripheral blood. The receptors originated from a man between 50 and 59 years old with active or convalescent COVID-19.

The chain couples TRBV6-1 to TRBJ1-6, with 7 positions matching TRBD1. The CDR3 is 15 residues long. J was trimmed by 11 bases and V by 1 base; bases with no gene match: 8. The germline CDR1 and CDR2 sequences are MNHNS and SASEGT. The CDR3 reads CASSEEGQAGTPLHF. CDR3 bases: TGTGCCAGCAGTGAAGAAGGACAGGCCGGAACACCCCTCCACTTT.

The count of this clone is one. This rearrangement joins TRBV3-1 (or the pseudogene TRBV3-2) to TRBJ1-6; D not resolved. The CDR3 is 15 residues long. V dropped 5 bases and J dropped 10 bases, with 18 bases sitting between them. CDR1 LGHDT and CDR2 YNNKEL come from the germline V gene (reference sequence). In nucleotides, the CDR3 is TGTGCCAGCAGCAAGGAGGTAGGAGCCGGGTCACCCCTCCACTTT. Translation gives CASSKEVGAGSPLHF.

The chain combines TRBV2 with TRBJ2-1, with 9 bases matching TRBD1. CDR1 is SNHLY, CDR2 FYNNEI, per germline. V shed 3 bases and J 7 bases; nucleotides not matched to a gene: 7. This CDR3 is 15 amino acids long. CDR3 region: CASSELGQGTNEQFF. CDR3 coding DNA: TGTGCCAGCAGTGAGTTGGGACAGGGCACTAATGAGCAGTTCTTC.

The chain is built from TRBV24-1 and TRBJ2-1, with D unclear. The germline gives CDR1 KGHDR, CDR2 SFDVKD. The CDR3 runs to 12 residues. Trimming cost V 3 bases and J 6 bases, with 5 bases left between them. The CDR3 bases are TGTGCCACCAGTGATCCGTTCAATGAGCAGTTCTTC. The encoded protein is CATSDPFNEQFF.

The V and J genes are TRBV11-2 and TRBJ1-3; D remains unclear. Trimming took off 6 bases at V and 3 bases at J, with 12 bases between the two ends. The CDR3 contains 14 residues. Germline V gives CDR1 SGHAT, CDR2 FQNNGV. CDR3 loop: CASSRAGGGNTIYF. The CDR3 DNA reads TGTGCCAGCAGTCGAGCGGGAGGTGGAAACACCATATATTTT. The full variable domain, with the rest looked up from reference TRBV11-2 and TRBJ1-3, is EAGVAQSPRYKIIEKRQSVAFWCNPISGHATLYWYQQILGQGPKLLIQFQNNGVVDDSQLPKDRFSAERLKGVDSTLKIQPAKLEDSAVYLCASSRAGGGNTIYFGEGSWLTVV.

The CDR3 nucleotides are TGTGCCTGGAGTGCCCGAAGGGGAATGAACACTGAAGCTTTCTTT. Residues: CAWSARRGMNTEAFF. The chain has TRBV30 and TRBJ1-1; TRBD1 might be the D (5 bases). Germline V gene sequence: CDR1 GTSNPN, CDR2 SVGIG (reference sequence). Trimming removed 1 base at V and 0 bases at J, with 12 bases between. The CDR3 runs 15 residues.

The J gene is TRBJ2-1, the V gene TRBV6-6, with D maybe TRBD1 (6 bases). The V end lost 5 bases, the J end lost 7 bases, and 21 bases lay between the germline ends. The CDR3 spans 16 residues. Germline V gene sequence: CDR1 MNHNY, CDR2 SVGAGI (reference sequence). DNA of the CDR3: TGTGCCAGCAGTCGACCAAATCCCGCAGGGGTGAATGAGCAGTTCTTC. It yields the protein CASSRPNPAGVNEQFF.

This chain links TRBV7-9 with TRBJ1-5; 7 nucleotides agree with TRBD1. Looked up from germline, CDR1 is SEHNR and CDR2 is FQNEAQ (reference sequence). The CDR3 has 14 residues. The V and J ends lost 5 bases and 3 bases, in that order; junction bases with no gene match: 4. CDR3: CASSQGGSNQPQHF. The CDR3 DNA is TGTGCCAGCAGCCAAGGGGGCTCCAATCAGCCCCAGCATTTT.

The chain combines TRBV29-1 with TRBJ2-7; the match to TRBD2 covers 7 bases. The V and J ends lost 3 bases and 4 bases, in that order; junction bases with no gene match: 6. Per germline, CDR1 SQVTM and CDR2 ANQGSEA. CDR3 length: 13 amino acids. CDR3 sequence reads: CSVDSGGGYEQYF. Written as DNA, the CDR3 is TGCAGCGTTGATTCGGGGGGTGGGTACGAGCAGTACTTC.

The V and J genes are TRBV5-1 and TRBJ2-5, with D perhaps matching TRBD2 (5 bases). Germline lookup yields CDR1 SGHRS and CDR2 YFSETQ. The CDR3 consists of 15 residues. V dropped 3 bases and J dropped 1 base, with 13 bases sitting between them. The CDR3 spells CASSSNPSRQETQYF. In nucleotides, the CDR3 is TGCGCCAGCAGCTCCAATCCTAGCCGCCAAGAGACCCAGTACTTC.

This chain joins TRBV27 and TRBJ1-4; D is unresolved. CDR1 and CDR2 (germline): MNHEY, SMNVEV (reference sequence). The CDR3 length is 14 residues. V gave up 2 bases and J gave up 3 bases, with 7 bases separating them. Written as DNA, the CDR3 is TGTGCCAGCAGTTTACGGAGGGCTAATGAAAAACTGTTTTTT. Translated, it gives CASSLRRANEKLFF.

The V call is TRBV3-1 (or the pseudogene TRBV3-2), the J call TRBJ2-1; D may be TRBD2 (7 bases). Trimming took 6 bases from V and 6 from J, leaving 24 bases between them. The germline V gene has CDR1 LGHDT and CDR2 YNNKEL (reference sequence). The CDR3 has 17 amino acids. CDR3 amino acids: CASRSRWEGGPANEQFF. The CDR3, as DNA: TGTGCCAGCAGATCGCGGTGGGAGGGGGGGCCCGCCAATGAGCAGTTCTTC.

This chain connects TRBV11-2 to TRBJ2-7, with 9 bases aligning to TRBD2. This CDR3 contains 16 residues. Germline V gene sequence: CDR1 SGHAT, CDR2 FQNNGV. Unmatched junction bases numbered 7, after V lost 0 bases and J lost 4 bases. CDR3: CASSLDPLRGGYEQYF. The CDR3 DNA sequence: TGTGCCAGCAGCTTAGATCCTCTGCGGGGGGGGTACGAGCAGTACTTC.

This clone was observed once. The chain is built from TRBV11-2 and TRBJ2-1, with TRBD1 as a possible D gene (5 bases). V lost 5 bases and J lost 5, with 7 bases in between. CDR1 is SGHAT and CDR2 is FQNNGV in the germline V gene. CDR3 length equals 12 residues. CDR3 nucleotides: TGTGCCAGCAGCCCGGACAACAATGAGCAGTTCTTC. The encoded protein is CASSPDNNEQFF.

This rearrangement joins TRBV6-5 to TRBJ2-1, with D tentatively TRBD2 (6 bases). V was pared by 3 bases and J by 1 base, with 13 bases between. Germline assignment: CDR1 MNHEY and CDR2 SVGAGI. CDR3 length: 16 residues. The CDR3 here is CASSYRGLRSYNEQFF. CDR3 in DNA: TGTGCCAGCAGTTATAGGGGACTTCGTTCCTACAATGAGCAGTTCTTC.

This CDR3 reads CASSTTGDQFF. For the CDR3, the DNA is TGCGCCAGCAGCACCACAGGGGACCAGTTCTTC. V usage is TRBV5-1 and J usage is TRBJ2-1; 7 bases are a match to TRBD1. The CDR3 runs to 11 residues. After removal of 4 bases from V and 13 bases from J, the junction contained 5 bases not matched to a gene. The germline V gene encodes CDR1 SGHRS and CDR2 YFSETQ.

This chain uses TRBV7-8 with TRBJ2-3; 9 bases match TRBD2. V lost 4 bases, J lost 3 bases, and 5 bases stayed unmatched. The CDR3 is 15 amino acids. Per the germline V gene, CDR1 is SGHVS and CDR2 is FQNEAQ. The DNA for the CDR3 is TGTGCCAGCAGCTACAGCGGGGGGCGGACAGATACGCAGTATTTT. This sequence encodes CASSYSGGRTDTQYF.

The chain combines TRBV5-4 with TRBJ1-2; 9 nucleotides align to TRBD1. J was trimmed by 7 bases and V by 5 bases; bases with no gene match: 9. Germline V CDR1 and CDR2: SGHNT, YYREEE (reference sequence). The CDR3 runs to 14 residues. The CDR3 DNA reads TGTGCCAGCAGAATCGCGACAGGGGGAGGTGGCTACACCTTC. Protein sequence: CASRIATGGGGYTF.

The chain uses TRBV5-6 and TRBJ2-7; a weak D match, TRBD1 (6 bases). The CDR3 runs 16 residues. Germline CDR1 reads SGHDT; CDR2 reads YYEEEE. V was clipped by 2 bases and J by 0 bases, with 15 bases between them. The CDR3 is CASSFDGTTSSYEQYF. The CDR3 DNA sequence: TGTGCCAGCAGCTTCGACGGGACAACGAGCTCCTACGAGCAGTACTTC. The entire variable domain, with the rest obtained from reference TRBV5-6 and TRBJ2-7, is as follows: DAGVTQSPTHLIKTRGQQVTLRCSPKSGHDTVSWYQQALGQGPQFIFQYYEEEERQRGNFPDRFSGHQFPNYSSELNVNALLLGDSALYLCASSFDGTTSSYEQYFGPGTRLTVT.

V usage is TRBV2 and J usage is TRBJ1-2, with 10 bases matching TRBD1. Losses at the gene ends were 7 bases for V and 5 bases for J; bases not matched to a gene: 4. The CDR3 loop spans 13 amino acids. Germline CDR1 and CDR2: SNHLY and FYNNEI. The CDR3 sequence: CASNGQGVYGYTF. CDR3 DNA: TGTGCCAGCAACGGACAGGGGGTGTATGGCTACACCTTC. Full variable domain (missing parts from reference TRBV2 and TRBJ1-2): EPEVTQTPSHQVTQMGQEVILRCVPISNHLYFYWYRQILGQKVEFLVSFYNNEISEKSEIFDDQFSVERPDGSNFTLKIRSTKLEDSAMYFCASNGQGVYGYTFGSGTRLTVV.